This T cell receptor (beta chain) was identified in a study of blood T cell repertoires in COVID-19. Study-wide context: COVID-19 samples collected from the United States, Italy and Spain covered acute and convalescent phases. PBMCs, B-cell-depleted T cells, or T cells provided the cDNA or gDNA that made up the material.

Those who participated ranged in age from roughly 18 to 90 years and resided in around 22 US areas. Donors were grouped by their self-reported clinical history. The protocol was immunoSEQ multiplex PCR, while the TCRdb copy is restricted to in-frame clones and leaves out a portion. This table holds hundreds of thousands of clones, almost 85% found once. Trimming pared 0 bases from V and 0 bases from J, leaving 9 bases between. The V gene's germline CDR1 is SGHAT and CDR2 FQNNGV. The length of the CDR3 is 16 residues. The sequenced sample consisted of PBMCs or T cells enriched from blood (not recorded which). The sequence was collected from a woman aged 50 to 60 with acute COVID-19. The chain carries TRBV11-2 and TRBJ1-5, with no clear D. The CDR3 here is CASSLEPGNSNQPQHF. CDR3 in DNA: TGTGCCAGCAGCTTAGAACCGGGAAATAGCAATCAGCCCCAGCATTTT.